This TCR beta chain was documented in a study of blood T cells in healthy people across ages (dated by TCRdb to between 2014 and 2017). Describing the broader study: In model experiments, template switching captured about one uniquely barcoded TCR beta cDNA molecule for every two T cells. To track age-related changes in TCR beta repertoire diversity, the study relied on deep sequencing normalized with unique cDNA molecular identifiers. Four age groups were formed from the donors: young (average approximately 16 years), middle-aged (around 40), aged (about 62) and long-lived (82). To avoid experimental bias, donors of different ages were distributed randomly across sequencing lanes. Using the same blood draw, the study looked at two additional independent replicas of 1 million unique cDNA reads for two donors, one aged 18 to 30 and the other aged 80 or older. Overall results and qualifications from the work: As age increased, observed TCR beta diversity per million T cells dropped in a roughly linear way, and a significant reduction was already evident by age 40. Compared with the aged group, the long-lived group had more naive CD4+ T cells, fewer expanded clones and increased TCR diversity, suggesting age selection. Estimates of total diversity based on one million sequenced T cells were considered lower bounds and underestimates. Conclusive comparison of naive and antigen-experienced compartments was prevented by the profiling of bulk unsorted PBMCs. Because the CMV infection status of the donors was unknown, age-related changes in expanded clonotypes may potentially have been confounded. There was a strong correlation between observed TCR beta diversity and the percentage of naive T cells measured by flow cytometry.

Libraries were made using 5' RACE. Sequencing took place on an Illumina HiSeq 2500. A second PCR of roughly 7 to 12 cycles was run with a J-beta primer mix and a sample-barcoded 5' primer. A template-switch 5' adaptor carrying 12 random nucleotides introduced a unique molecular identifier onto each TCR beta cDNA molecule. Each sample yielded at least 2.5 million CDR3-containing paired-end reads. All of the RNA was converted into first-strand cDNA using the Mint cDNA synthesis kit, with a TRBC-specific oligonucleotide serving as the primer. After uracil-DNA glycosylase treatment, a first 18-cycle PCR used universal primers M1SS and BC2_uni_R on all cDNA. Processing in the source paper ran as follows. For normalization, 1 million high-quality reads, each with a distinct molecular identifier, were randomly selected from each sample. Reads with shared molecular identifiers were discarded instead of being binned into consensus sequences. CDR3 identification, clonotype clustering and error correction used MiTCR with a Q25 quality threshold and the strictest error-elimination algorithm. A nonparametric unseen species model using Euler transformation provided a lower-bound estimate of total TCR beta diversity. TCRdb trimmed the raw reads at Q25, called clones with MiXCR and kept productive beta chains. Each entry is one CDR3 protein sequence, shown with its most common DNA and genes. These V and J calls rely on TCRdb rather than the paper's analysis. This sample comprises hundreds of thousands of distinct CDR3 sequences, about 53% of them detected only once. About 38% of the sample goes to the ten largest clones.

The CDR3 starts with the cysteine, ends with the phenylalanine, and has 15 residues. Just the 45-base CDR3 DNA is kept, in frame starting at base 1. V lost 4 bases and J lost 2 bases; the stretch between them is 11 bases long. Turning to this clonotype: The clone's antigen remains unknown. One base away there is no much larger clone; base qualities are not given.

The donors were a few dozen Caucasian individuals from Russia, aged roughly 6 to 100 years, who were systemically healthy. Roughly 11 milliliters of peripheral blood were drawn from each donor into EDTA-treated Vacutainer tubes. PBMCs were isolated by Ficoll-Paque density-gradient centrifugation, with at least 7 million obtained per sample. Total RNA, at least 5.5 micrograms per sample, was extracted from PBMCs with Trizol reagent. Naive CD45RAhigh/CD27high T cell percentages were measured by flow cytometry on a PBMC aliquot from every donor. This chain is built from TRBV12-3 or TRBV12-4 and TRBJ2-2; tentative D gene TRBD2, with 6 bases matching. The receptor was derived from a man older than 75 in good health. Material: blood. Here the CDR3 is given as CASSWRDSNTGELFF. Read as DNA, the sequence is TGTGCCAGCAGTTGGAGGGACTCCAACACCGGGGAGCTGTTTTTT.